Listed below are T cell receptor beta chains from one sample, sequenced in a study of T cell repertoires in cytomegalovirus infection. TCRdb re-called the reads with MiXCR, one entry per CDR3 protein. Of approximately 100,000 distinct CDR3 sequences in the sample, under 55% are singletons; the top ten hold just under 75%. Their target antigens are unknown. The sample here was CD8+ T cells from cultured PBMCs, taken from culture after CMV antigen stimulation. The receptors were sampled from a human donor in good health (CMV status not recorded). Some clones in this sample may be carry-over from other donors' samples. Each CDR3 is given without its conserved first and last residue.

TRBV15,ATSRDASSTDTQY
TRBV28,ASSLGPAGDSQF
TRBV20-1,SAREYTGSTYGYT
TRBV28,ASSIGLATSTDTQY
TRBV7-6,ASSLGAGEYTEAF
TRBV6-8,ASSPGNQETQY
TRBV7-8,ASSLEFRQLTQPQH
TRBV7-2,ASSSGGPSYGTDTQY
TRBV7-6,ASSSHSGTGNTEAF
TRBV20-1,SARDSFRASGELF
TRBV4-1,ASSQDPSDRSAYEQY
TRBV7-9,ASSPTGQSYEQY
TRBV7-6,ASSSTHGQSISGANVLT
TRBV4-2,ASSHPGQGFDGYT
TRBV12-3/TRBV12-4,ASSLGPGNTEAF
TRBV5-6,ASSFTSSNSPLH
TRBV27,ASSFVRRGTDTQY
TRBV7-8,ASSLRDTRTNEKLF
TRBV5-4,ASSWTGGAYGYT
TRBV6-5,ASSNTGTPVSYEQY
TRBV7-2,ASSPLSWNTYNEQF
TRBV3-1,ASSQDRPQGTEAF
TRBV6-1,ASSEGWQSEQY
TRBV4-2,ASSQEEGQLGNEQF
TRBV20-1,SAPVGAYNSPLH
TRBV20-1,SAHTGVGYGYT
TRBV12-3/TRBV12-4,ASSPQGGGNNEQF
TRBV7-3,ASSSVGFAPVNEQF
TRBV27,ASSLSKGEKQY
TRBV29-1,SVRDGVNTEAF
TRBV27,ASGTQLNTGELF
TRBV9,ASSLGTSGGAVEQF
TRBV5-1,ASSFDSHREKLF
TRBV2,ASSEFGQGADTQY
TRBV13,ASSLGGSPYNEQF
TRBV12-3/TRBV12-4,ASTTGWGYEQY
TRBV7-7,ASSLARGVWNTDTQY
TRBV6-1,ASSEVTPGNEQY
TRBV12-3/TRBV12-4,ASSPTTGVNYGYT
TRBV6-5,ASSYPQGGYT
TRBV7-6,ASSPGVAGYTDTQY
TRBV10-3,AISESGRDKGSYEQY
TRBV12-3/TRBV12-4,ASSFNRYEQY
TRBV27,ASSLSVVERRLDTQY
TRBV28,ATEDFKGTNYGYT
TRBV20-1,SARTDYNYGYT
TRBV19,ASSPSGGTEAF
TRBV4-1,ASSQVSYNEQF
TRBV7-9,ASSVHDRGLGTV
TRBV6-6,ASSYPRGTNNEQF